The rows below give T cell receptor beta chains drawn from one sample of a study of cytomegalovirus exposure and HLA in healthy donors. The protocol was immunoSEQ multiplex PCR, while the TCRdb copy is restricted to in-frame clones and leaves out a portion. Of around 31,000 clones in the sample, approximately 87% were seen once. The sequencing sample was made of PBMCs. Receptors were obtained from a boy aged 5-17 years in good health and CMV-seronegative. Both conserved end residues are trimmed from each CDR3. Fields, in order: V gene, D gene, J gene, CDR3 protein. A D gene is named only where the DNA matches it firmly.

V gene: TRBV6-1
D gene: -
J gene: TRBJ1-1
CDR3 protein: AAGNTEAF

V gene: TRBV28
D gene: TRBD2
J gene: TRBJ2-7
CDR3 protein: ASSFSGGPSYEQY

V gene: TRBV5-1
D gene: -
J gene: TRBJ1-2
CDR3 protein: ASSLAGRGGYT

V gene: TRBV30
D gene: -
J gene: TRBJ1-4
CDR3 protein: AWSSSGATNEKLF

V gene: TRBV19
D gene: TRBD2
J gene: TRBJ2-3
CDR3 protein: ASSMSVETSGARDTQY

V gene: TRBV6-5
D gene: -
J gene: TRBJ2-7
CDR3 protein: ASSYSIGVVPYEQY

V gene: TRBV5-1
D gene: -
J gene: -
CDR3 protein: ASSLDPGDYEQY

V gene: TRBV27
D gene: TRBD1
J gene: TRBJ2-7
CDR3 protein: ASSFRTGEEQY

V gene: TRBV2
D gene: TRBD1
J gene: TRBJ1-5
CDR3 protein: ASSGTGGRQPQH

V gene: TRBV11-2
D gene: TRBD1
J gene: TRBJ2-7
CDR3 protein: ASSLVTGGPYEQY

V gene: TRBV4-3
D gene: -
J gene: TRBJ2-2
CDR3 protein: ATSGPPDLAESNTGELF

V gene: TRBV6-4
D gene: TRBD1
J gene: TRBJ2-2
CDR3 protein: ALKLGTGVCPGELF

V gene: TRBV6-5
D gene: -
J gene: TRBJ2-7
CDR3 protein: ASSYSREQY

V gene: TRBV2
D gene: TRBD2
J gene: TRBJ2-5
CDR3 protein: ASIGTSFETQY

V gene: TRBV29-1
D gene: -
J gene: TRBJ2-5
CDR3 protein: SASEGAQY

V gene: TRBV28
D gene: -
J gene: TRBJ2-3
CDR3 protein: ASSLHFTGNPSTDTQY

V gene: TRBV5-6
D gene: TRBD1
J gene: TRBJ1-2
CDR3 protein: ASSNSTGGAYGYT

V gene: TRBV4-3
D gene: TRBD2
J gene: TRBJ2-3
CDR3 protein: ASSQLSGSSGGAPSTDTQY

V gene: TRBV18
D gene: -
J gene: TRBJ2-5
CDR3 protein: ASSPRGDETQY

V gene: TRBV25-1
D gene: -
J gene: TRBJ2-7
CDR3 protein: ASRRTAYEQY

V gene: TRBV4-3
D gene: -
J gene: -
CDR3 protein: ASSQGQDRHEQY

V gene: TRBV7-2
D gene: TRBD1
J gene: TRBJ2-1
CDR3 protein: ASSQDRAVNEQF

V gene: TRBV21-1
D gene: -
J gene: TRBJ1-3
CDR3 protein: ATGGGNTIY

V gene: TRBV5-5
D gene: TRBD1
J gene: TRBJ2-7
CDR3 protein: ASSQTGTASYEQY

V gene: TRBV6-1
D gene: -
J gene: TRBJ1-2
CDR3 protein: ASSRPGDHGYT

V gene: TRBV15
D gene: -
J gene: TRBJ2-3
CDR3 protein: ATSRDLAVTDTQY

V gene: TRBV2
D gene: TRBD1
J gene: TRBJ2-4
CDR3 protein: ARKQGATTKNIQY

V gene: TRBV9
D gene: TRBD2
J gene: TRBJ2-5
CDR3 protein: ASSVAGRGGSFGQETQY

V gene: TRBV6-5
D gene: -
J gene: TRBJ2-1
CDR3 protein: ASSRNNRDEQF

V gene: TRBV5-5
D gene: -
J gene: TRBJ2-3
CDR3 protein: ASSFPSTDTQY

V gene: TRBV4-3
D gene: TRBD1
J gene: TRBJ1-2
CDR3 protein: ASSQTGTVFYGYT

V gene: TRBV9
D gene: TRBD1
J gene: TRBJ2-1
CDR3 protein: ASSFTGTGGSYNEQF

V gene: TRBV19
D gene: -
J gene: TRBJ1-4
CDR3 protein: ASSIKLFGGFNEKLF

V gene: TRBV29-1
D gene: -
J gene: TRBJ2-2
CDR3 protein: SVIQGGKNTGELF

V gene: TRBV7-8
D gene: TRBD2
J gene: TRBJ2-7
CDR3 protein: ASRSAGVPYEQY

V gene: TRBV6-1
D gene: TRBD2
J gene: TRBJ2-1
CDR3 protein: ASLMGGFRNEQF

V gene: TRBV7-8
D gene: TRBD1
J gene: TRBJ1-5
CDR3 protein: ASSWTGWIGGNQPQH

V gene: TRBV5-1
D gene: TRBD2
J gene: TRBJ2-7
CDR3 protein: ASSGGDGIYEQY

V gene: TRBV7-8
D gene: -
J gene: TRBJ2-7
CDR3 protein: ASSLAGGSYEQY

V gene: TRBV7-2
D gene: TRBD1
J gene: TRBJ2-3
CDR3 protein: ASSSQGMVVTDTQY

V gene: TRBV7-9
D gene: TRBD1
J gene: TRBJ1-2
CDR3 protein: ASSPTDRATGYT

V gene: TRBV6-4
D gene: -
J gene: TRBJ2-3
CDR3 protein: ASSDRGTDTQY

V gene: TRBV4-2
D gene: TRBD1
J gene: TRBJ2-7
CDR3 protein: ASSQGAGGTYEQY

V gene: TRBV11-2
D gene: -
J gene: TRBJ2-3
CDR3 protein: ASSLRRGPDTQY

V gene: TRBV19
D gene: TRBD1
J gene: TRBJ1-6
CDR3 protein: ASSSQRQGPFLKYGSPLH

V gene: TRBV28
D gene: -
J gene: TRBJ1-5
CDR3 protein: ASSFRSNQPQH